The 4 T cell receptor beta chains below all came from one sample that was sequenced in a study of shared clonotypes between healthy human individuals. The naive CD8 fraction comprised CD45RO-negative cells positively selected for CCR7 and excluded terminally differentiated effector memory CD45RA+ cells. The repertoire was sequenced with immunoSEQ multiplex PCR; TCRdb's copy has only in-frame clones and lacks some. Of 700,000 to 950,000 clones listed, roughly 96% were seen once; the top ten hold less than 0.3%. The material sequenced was naive CD8+ T cells sorted from blood. All receptors come from a man aged 25 to 45 in good health.

This chain uses TRBV21-1 with TRBJ2-1; the D call TRBD2 from the table was never checked on the DNA. TRBV21-1 is termed a pseudogene. The CDR3 is 18 amino acids. This CDR3 reads CASSKAHTSDEVRNQQFF. CDR3 in DNA: TGTGCCAGCAGCAAAGCACACACTAGCGACGAGGTAAGGAATCAGCAGTTCTTC.

This clone was recorded once. This sequence joins TRBV4-1 and TRBJ2-7; 11 bases are a match to TRBD2. CDR1 is MGHRA, CDR2 YSYEKL, per germline. V lost 2 bases and J lost 5; bases outside the gene matches: 8. CDR3 size: 16 residues. The CDR3 loop is CASSQPLAGGPHEQYF. CDR3 DNA sequence: TGCGCCAGCAGCCAACCTTTAGCGGGAGGGCCCCACGAGCAGTACTTC.

V and J are TRBV15 and TRBJ2-2, with D maybe TRBD2 (7 bases). V lost 0 bases and J lost 0, with 11 bases in between. CDR1 and CDR2 (germline): LNHNV, YYDKDF (reference sequence). The CDR3 totals 17 residues. For the CDR3, the DNA is TGTGCCACCAGCAGAGATGCGGGGGCCGCGAACACCGGGGAGCTGTTTTTT. Its translation is CATSRDAGAANTGELFF.

V is TRBV28 and J is TRBJ1-5; D perhaps matches TRBD1 (5 bases). Germline values: CDR1 MDHEN, CDR2 SYDVKM. With 2 bases removed from V and 4 bases from J, the gap between germline ends came to 9 bases. The CDR3 is 14 amino acids. The CDR3 region is CASSLDGTNQPQHF. In DNA, the CDR3 is TGTGCCAGCAGTTTAGACGGGACGAATCAGCCCCAGCATTTT.